The entry that follows covers one T cell receptor beta chain sequence. Its antigen is unidentified. The data originate from a study of cytomegalovirus exposure and HLA in healthy donors. Points from the study as a whole: Rates of TCR association differed by HLA locus in a later analysis, with DRB1 highest and HLA-C lowest. A few CMV-associated chains proved CMV antigen-specific in vitro.

Likely unrecorded immune exposures existed in these nominally healthy donors. A multiplex PCR was run with 60 Vbeta primers and 13 Jbeta primers. TCRdb's copy holds only in-frame clones and misses some; the assay was immunoSEQ multiplex PCR. This table holds some 200,000 clones, more than 75% found once. This receptor was taken from a male donor in good health and CMV-seropositive. Sequenced input: PBMCs.

This chain's CDR3 is CASSLMASDYNEQFF. In nucleotides, the CDR3 is TGTGCCAGCAGCTTAATGGCTAGCGACTACAATGAGCAGTTCTTC. The genes are TRBV11-2 and TRBJ2-1, with a tentative D call TRBD2 (6 bases). CDR1 is SGHAT, CDR2 FQNNGV, per germline. The CDR3 has 15 residues. Trimming removed 2 bases from V and 3 bases from J, with 11 bases in between. Combining the CDR3 with reference TRBV11-2 and TRBJ2-1 gives the whole variable domain EAGVAQSPRYKIIEKRQSVAFWCNPISGHATLYWYQQILGQGPKLLIQFQNNGVVDDSQLPKDRFSAERLKGVDSTLKIQPAKLEDSAVYLCASSLMASDYNEQFFGPGTRLTVL.